The next 14 T cell receptor beta chains were all read from a single sample in a study of human T cells and chemical hapten exposure. As for time point: pre-sensitization, week 0. Treatment described: therapeutic diphenylcyclopropenone sensitization with weekly scalp DPC. TCRdb used MiXCR to reprocess the RACE reads, holding one entry per CDR3 protein. The data contain 85,000 to 120,000 distinct CDR3 sequences, 9.5% to 15% of them singletons. Here the sequenced sample was whole blood, taken in connection with sensitization to the hapten diphenylcyclopropenone (DPC). The receptors here all came from a woman between 45 and 65 years old with alopecia areata. Some clones in this sample may be carry-over from other donors' samples.

This clonotype occurred many times. The chain is built from TRBV6-2 or TRBV6-3 and TRBJ2-4, with a weak D call TRBD2 (5 bases). Trimming took off 9 bases at V and 3 bases at J, with 15 bases between the two ends. This CDR3 region has 14 residues. Per the germline V gene, CDR1 is MNHEY and CDR2 is SVGEGT. The CDR3 sequence: CASMYSGGKNIQYF. The CDR3 DNA reads as TGTGCCAGTATGTATTCAGGAGGCAAAAACATTCAGTACTTC.

The J gene is TRBJ2-1, the V gene TRBV5-5; 11 positions agree with TRBD2. CDR3 length: 22 residues. V lost 2 bases to trimming and J lost 0 bases; unmatched junction nucleotides: 19. The germline V gene encodes CDR1 SGHKS and CDR2 YYEKEE (reference sequence). The CDR3: CASSFPRRPGLAALSSYNEQFF. DNA of the CDR3: TGTGCCAGCAGCTTCCCTCGCCGTCCGGGACTAGCGGCTCTCAGCTCCTACAATGAGCAGTTCTTC.

The chain carries TRBV4-2 and TRBJ1-5; a possible D gene is TRBD1 (6 bases). CDR1 is LGHNA, CDR2 YNFKEQ, per germline. The CDR3 contains 15 residues. V was clipped by 0 bases and J by 4 bases, with 10 bases between them. The CDR3 region is CASSQEVGGNQPQHF. In nucleotides, the CDR3 is TGTGCCAGCAGCCAAGAGGTAGGGGGGAATCAGCCCCAGCATTTT.

The J gene is TRBJ1-2, the V gene TRBV5-1, with D uncertain. Looked up from germline, CDR1 is SGHRS and CDR2 is YFSETQ. This CDR3 region has 14 residues. V was trimmed by 1 base and J by 0 bases, leaving 7 bases between them. CDR3 loop: CASSLTVTNYGYTF. As DNA, the CDR3 is TGCGCCAGCAGCTTGACCGTTACTAACTATGGCTACACCTTC.

This clonotype was seen more than once but under ten times. The chain is built from TRBV5-1 and TRBJ1-1; 7 nucleotides align to TRBD1. J gave up 1 base and V 1 base, and 7 bases lay outside the gene matches. The CDR3 has 16 residues. Germline V gene lookup returns CDR1 SGHRS and CDR2 YFSETQ. The DNA of the CDR3 is TGCGCCAGCAGCTTGAGGCAGGGGGAAGAGAACACTGAAGCTTTCTTT. Protein: CASSLRQGEENTEAFF.

Concerning this clonotype itself: This may come from a read error, since a much larger clone is one base off. The chain links TRBV28 to TRBJ2-2; 9 bases agree with TRBD1. This CDR3 is 16 amino acids long. CDR1 and CDR2 from the germline V gene are MDHEN and SYDVKM. Here the CDR3 reads CASSEQGAANTRELFF. CDR3 DNA: TGTGCCAGCAGCGAACAGGGGGCTGCGAACACCAGGGAGCTGTTTTTT.

The V and J genes are TRBV18 and TRBJ2-7; D perhaps matches TRBD2 (5 bases). There are 13 residues in the CDR3. Germline CDR1 reads KGHSH; CDR2 reads LQKENI. With 11 bases removed from V and 6 bases from J, the gap between germline ends came to 20 bases. The CDR3 spells CARRRAAGGEQYF. CDR3 coding DNA: TGTGCCCGGCGTCGAGCGGCGGGTGGCGAGCAGTACTTC.

This clonotype was seen a few times. V is TRBV6-6 and J is TRBJ1-6; D remains ambiguous. This CDR3 region has 16 residues. V was pared by 4 bases and J by 0 bases, with 10 bases between. CDR1 and CDR2 (germline): MNHNY, SVGAGI (reference sequence). The CDR3, as DNA: TGTGCCAGCAGTTCCCCGGTCAGCTCCTATAATTCACCCCTCCACTTT. This translates into CASSSPVSSYNSPLHF.

The chain carries TRBV4-1 and TRBJ1-1; D is unclear. CDR3 length: 13 amino acids. V gave up 1 base and J gave up 7 bases, with 10 bases separating them. The germline V gene encodes CDR1 MGHRA and CDR2 YSYEKL. The CDR3 DNA sequence: TGCGCCAGCAGCCAAGCGGTGAGGTTTGAAGCTTTCTTT. Amino acid sequence: CASSQAVRFEAFF.

The gene calls are TRBV29-1 and TRBJ2-7; weak D call: TRBD2 (6 bases). V was trimmed by 7 bases and J by 3 bases, leaving 16 bases between them. This CDR3 contains 13 residues. CDR1 is SQVTM, CDR2 ANQGSEA, per germline. The CDR3 DNA sequence: TGCAGCGCCGGGACTCCGACCCGCTACGAGCAGTACTTC. Translated: CSAGTPTRYEQYF.

This CDR3 is CASSQDGGQGTEAFF. CDR3 nucleotides: TGTGCCAGCAGCCAAGATGGGGGGCAGGGAACTGAAGCTTTCTTT. The J gene is TRBJ1-1, the V gene TRBV14; TRBD1 might be the D (6 bases). Trimming removed 0 bases from V and 5 bases from J, with 13 bases in between. The CDR3 sequence is 15 residues long. Germline V gene data show CDR1 as SGHDN and CDR2 as FVKESK.

In this sample, this clonotype turned up many times. This chain links TRBV6-2 or TRBV6-3 with TRBJ2-3, with D hard to call. With 2 bases removed from V and 2 bases from J, the gap between germline ends came to 5 bases. The CDR3 contains 13 residues. Per the germline V gene, CDR1 is MNHEY and CDR2 is SVGEGT. The CDR3 bases are TGTGCCAGCAGTTACCTCGACACAGATACGCAGTATTTT. It translates to CASSYLDTDTQYF.

The rearrangement uses TRBV20-1 and TRBJ1-1; D gene unclear. CDR1 DFQATT and CDR2 SNEGSKA come from the germline V gene (reference sequence). The CDR3 is 14 amino acids. Between the trimmed V and J ends, which lost 0 bases and 5 bases, there was a span of 13 bases. The CDR3 region has the DNA TGCAGTGCTAGAGATATCCGGGGAAGGACTGAAGCTTTCTTT. It codes for CSARDIRGRTEAFF.

The chain carries TRBV7-2 and TRBJ1-2; D call uncertain. Looked up from germline, CDR1 is SGHTA and CDR2 is FQGNSA. Trimming cost V 4 bases and J 2 bases, with 14 bases left between them. This CDR3 comprises 15 residues. The CDR3 nucleotides are TGTGCCAGCAGCTCGCAAAATTTAGACAACTATGGCTACACCTTC. Translation gives CASSSQNLDNYGYTF.